This T cell receptor (beta chain) was identified during a study of blood T cell repertoires in COVID-19. As originally analysed: From reference gene primer amplification, estimates of nucleated cell counts were derived. This table comes from immunoSEQ multiplex PCR, and its TCRdb copy is limited to in-frame clones, with some not included. V, J and clone size derive from that table, while D and trimming were established from the DNA sequence. The table records about 300,000 clones, about nine tenths of them present only once. Germline V gives CDR1 MRHNA, CDR2 SNTAGT. The CDR3 spans 19 residues. With 6 bases clipped from V and 0 bases from J, the junction kept 13 bases outside the gene matches. The age range of participants was about 18 to 100 years, with residence in about 25 US areas. Grouping used clinical history reported by participants in a survey and questionnaire.

Sequenced: PBMCs or T cells enriched from blood (not recorded which). The source of this sequence is a man aged 25-45 years who had recovered from COVID-19. The chain joins TRBV6-4 to TRBJ1-6; 8 bases are a match to TRBD1. The CDR3 sequence is CASRLMGQEGSSYNSPLHF. The CDR3 DNA sequence: TGTGCCAGCAGGTTGATGGGACAGGAGGGTAGCTCCTATAATTCACCCCTCCACTTT.